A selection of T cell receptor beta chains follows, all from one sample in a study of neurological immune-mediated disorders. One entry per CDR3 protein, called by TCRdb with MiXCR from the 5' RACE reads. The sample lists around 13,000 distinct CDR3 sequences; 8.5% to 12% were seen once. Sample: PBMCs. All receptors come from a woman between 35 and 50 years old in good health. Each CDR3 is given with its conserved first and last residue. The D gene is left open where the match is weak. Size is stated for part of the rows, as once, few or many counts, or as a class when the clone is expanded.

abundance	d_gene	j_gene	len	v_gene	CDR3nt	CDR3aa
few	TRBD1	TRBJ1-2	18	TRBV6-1	TGTGCCAGCAGTCACGATAGACGGACAGGGCGATCTTCCTATGGCTACACCTTC	CASSHDRRTGRSSYGYTF
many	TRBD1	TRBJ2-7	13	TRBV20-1	TGCAGTGCTAGAACAGGGGGGTGGGCCGAGCAGTACTTC	CSARTGGWAEQYF
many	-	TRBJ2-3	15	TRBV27	TGTGCCAGCAGTTACAGGAGCGGTGCGGCAGATACGCAGTATTTT	CASSYRSGAADTQYF
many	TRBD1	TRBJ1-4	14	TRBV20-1	TGCAGTGCTAGAGAGACAGGGACTAATGAAAAACTGTTTTTT	CSARETGTNEKLFF
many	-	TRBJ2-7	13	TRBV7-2	TGTGCCAGCAGCTTGCCTGGAGCCTACGAGCAGTACTTC	CASSLPGAYEQYF
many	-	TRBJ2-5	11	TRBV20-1	TGCAGTGCTACAAGGGAAGAGACCCAGTACTTC	CSATREETQYF
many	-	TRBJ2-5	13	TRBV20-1	TGCAGTGCTAGGAGAGCGGACCAAGAGACCCAGTACTTC	CSARRADQETQYF
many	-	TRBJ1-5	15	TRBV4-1	TGCGCCAGCAGCCAAGTCTCGCCGGACAATCAGCCCCAGCATTTT	CASSQVSPDNQPQHF
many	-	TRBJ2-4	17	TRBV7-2	TGTGCCAGCAGCTTAGTGGCAGGGGAGGAGGACAAAAACATTCAGTACTTC	CASSLVAGEEDKNIQYF
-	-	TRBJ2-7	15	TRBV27	TGTGCCAGCAGACTCACATCAGGGGTCTCCTACGAGCAGTACTTC	CASRLTSGVSYEQYF
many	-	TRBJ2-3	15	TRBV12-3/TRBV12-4	TGTGCCAGCAGTTGGGGCGGGTCTAGCACAGATACGCAGTATTTT	CASSWGGSSTDTQYF
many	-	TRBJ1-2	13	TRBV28	TGTGCCAGCAGTGGAGGGGGGCAGAGTGGCTACACCTTC	CASSGGGQSGYTF
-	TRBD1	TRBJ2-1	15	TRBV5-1	TGCGCCAGCAGCTTGGTGGGACAGGGGGTCAATGAGCAGTTCTTC	CASSLVGQGVNEQFF
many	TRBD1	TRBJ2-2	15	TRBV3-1	TGTGCCAGCAGCCAGAACAGGGGGCGCACCGGGGAGCTGTTTTTT	CASSQNRGRTGELFF
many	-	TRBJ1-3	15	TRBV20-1	TGCAGTGCTAGTGGCGGGGTACTCACTGGAAACACCATATATTTT	CSASGGVLTGNTIYF
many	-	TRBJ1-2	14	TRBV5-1	TGCGCCAGCAGCCCTGGACGTACCGATTATGGCTACACCTTC	CASSPGRTDYGYTF
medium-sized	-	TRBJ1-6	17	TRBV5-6	TGTGCCAGCAGCTTGACCCTGTGGAGCTCCTATAATTCACCCCTCCACTTT	CASSLTLWSSYNSPLHF
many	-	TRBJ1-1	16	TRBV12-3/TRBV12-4	TGTGCCAGCAGTTTACTGGCCCTCGCAGGGATTACTGAAGCTTTCTTT	CASSLLALAGITEAFF
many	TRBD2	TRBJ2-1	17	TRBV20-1	TGCAGTGCTCCTCCCACCAGCGGGAGGGCTCGTGAAAATGAGCAGTTCTTC	CSAPPTSGRARENEQFF
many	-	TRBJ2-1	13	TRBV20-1	TGCAGTGCTAGCCGGATCCAGGGTAATGAGCAGTTCTTC	CSASRIQGNEQFF
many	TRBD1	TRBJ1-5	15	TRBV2	TGTGCCAGCAGTGGGGACAGGGCCATCAATCAGCCCCAGCATTTT	CASSGDRAINQPQHF
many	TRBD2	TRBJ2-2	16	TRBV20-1	TGCAGTGCTAGAGCGAGCGGGGGAGTTAACACCGGGGAGCTGTTTTTT	CSARASGGVNTGELFF
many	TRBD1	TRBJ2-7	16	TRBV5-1	TGCGCCAGCAGGAAAAACACAGGGGCAGAAAACTACGAGCAGTACTTC	CASRKNTGAENYEQYF
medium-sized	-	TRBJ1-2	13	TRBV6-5	TGTGCCAGCAGTCCGACAGGCAACTATGGCTACACCTTC	CASSPTGNYGYTF
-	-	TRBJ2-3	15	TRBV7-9	TGTGCCAGCAGCTCCAAGGTGGGGACCACAGATACGCAGTATTTT	CASSSKVGTTDTQYF
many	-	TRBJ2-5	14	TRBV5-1	TGCGCCAGCAGCTTGGTCCAACCCCAAGAGACCCAGTACTTC	CASSLVQPQETQYF
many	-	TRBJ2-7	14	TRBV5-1	TGCGCCAGCAGCTCCCGGGGGAAGGCCTACGAGCAGTACTTC	CASSSRGKAYEQYF
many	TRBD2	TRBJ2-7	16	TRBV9	TGTGCCAGCAGCGTAGACACTGGACTAGCGGTGGGGGAGCAGTACTTC	CASSVDTGLAVGEQYF
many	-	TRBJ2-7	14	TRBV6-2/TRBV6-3	TGTGCCAGCAGTTTTACAGGGCTATCCTACGAGCAGTACTTC	CASSFTGLSYEQYF
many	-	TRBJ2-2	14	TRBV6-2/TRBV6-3	TGTGCCAGCAGTTACAGGCCTGAAACCGGGGAGCTGTTTTTT	CASSYRPETGELFF
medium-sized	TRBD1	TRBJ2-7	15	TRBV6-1	TGTGCCAGCAGTGTGGCCGGGACAGGCTCCTACGAGCAGTACTTC	CASSVAGTGSYEQYF
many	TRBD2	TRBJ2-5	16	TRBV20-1	TGCAGTGCTAGAGAGCCGCGGCTAGCGGGAGGGGAGACCCAGTACTTC	CSAREPRLAGGETQYF
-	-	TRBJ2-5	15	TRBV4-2	TGTGCCAGCAGCCAAGGGGGATCGGGGGAAGAGACCCAGTACTTC	CASSQGGSGEETQYF
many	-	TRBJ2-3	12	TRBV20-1	TGCAGTGCTTCCGGACAGACAGATACGCAGTATTTT	CSASGQTDTQYF
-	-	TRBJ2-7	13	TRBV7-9	TGTGCCAGCAGCTTGGGACACACCTACAAGCAGTACTTC	CASSLGHTYKQYF
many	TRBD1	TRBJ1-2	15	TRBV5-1	TGCGCCAGCAGCTTAACCGGGACAGGGAGATATGGCTACACCTTC	CASSLTGTGRYGYTF
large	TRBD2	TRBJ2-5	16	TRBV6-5	TGTGCCAGCCGCTCCCCCGCTAGCGGGGCGTGGGAGACCCAGTACTTC	CASRSPASGAWETQYF
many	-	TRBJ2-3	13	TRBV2	TGTGCCAGCAAAACTAGTTTCCCAGATACGCAGTATTTT	CASKTSFPDTQYF
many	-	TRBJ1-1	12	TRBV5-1	TGCGCCAGCAGAGGGTTGGAGCCTGAAGCTTTCTTT	CASRGLEPEAFF
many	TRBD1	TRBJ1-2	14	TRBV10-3	TGTGCCATCAGTGAGGGGGGACAGAACTATGGCTACACCTTC	CAISEGGQNYGYTF